The 11 T cell receptor beta chains in this list originate from one sample, sequenced in a study of OX40 agonist ivuxolimab in advanced cancers. TCRdb's copy holds only in-frame clones and misses some; the assay was immunoSEQ multiplex PCR. Of fewer than 90,000 clones detected, about 88% appear once; the ten largest clones hold 2% to 3%. The specimen comprised CD4+ or CD8+ T cells sorted from blood, sampled in a trial of the OX40 agonist ivuxolimab. The receptors here all came from an adult with an advanced solid tumor such as melanoma, head and neck, liver or kidney cancer.

The chain has TRBV11-2 and TRBJ2-1; tentative D call: TRBD1 (6 bases). The CDR3 is 15 residues long. The V end was cut by 1 base, the J end by 7 bases, with 14 bases between. Germline CDR1 is SGHAT and CDR2 is FQNNGV. CDR3 loop: CASSLGDILGNEQFF. CDR3 DNA sequence: TGTGCCAGCAGCTTAGGGGACATCTTAGGGAATGAGCAGTTCTTC.

This clone was picked up a small number of times. This rearrangement joins TRBV15 to TRBJ1-2; D possibly corresponds to TRBD1 (6 bases). Deletions cut 0 bases from V and 0 bases from J, with 11 bases between. The CDR3 covers 16 residues. Germline values: CDR1 LNHNV, CDR2 YYDKDF (reference sequence). The CDR3 spells CATSRDLGGPNYGYTF. The DNA for the CDR3 is TGTGCCACCAGCAGAGATCTGGGGGGGCCTAACTATGGCTACACCTTC.

The chain recombines TRBV4-3 with TRBJ2-7; no clear D. The V gene's germline CDR1 is LGHNA and CDR2 YSLEER. The CDR3 covers 14 residues. V was clipped by 0 bases and J by 2 bases, with 8 bases between them. CDR3 nucleotide sequence: TGCGCCAGCAGCCAAGATGGGCCTACCTACGAGCAGTACTTC. This translates into CASSQDGPTYEQYF.

The J gene is TRBJ2-5, the V gene TRBV5-1; no firm D call. CDR3 length equals 12 residues. The germline V and J ends were trimmed by 2 bases and 2 bases, with 4 bases remaining between them. The V gene's germline CDR1 is SGHRS and CDR2 YFSETQ. The CDR3 nucleotides are TGCGCCAGCAGCTTAACACAAGAGACCCAGTACTTC. This codes for CASSLTQETQYF.

The chain joins TRBV2 to TRBJ2-2; no reliable D call. The CDR3 is 16 residues long. In germline, CDR1 is SNHLY, CDR2 FYNNEI. Trimming removed 0 bases at V and 2 bases at J, with 10 bases between. The CDR3 spells CASSEALRLNTGELFF. Here the CDR3 DNA reads TGTGCCAGCAGTGAAGCGCTTCGACTTAACACCGGGGAGCTGTTTTTT.

The V call is TRBV18, the J call TRBJ1-4; maybe TRBD1 (5 bases). Germline CDR1 is KGHSH and CDR2 is LQKENI. The CDR3 runs 15 residues. V was trimmed by 1 base and J by 7 bases, leaving 13 bases between them. CDR3 bases: TGTGCCAGCTCACCACAGGACAAAGGAGGTGAAAAACTGTTTTTT. Translating gives CASSPQDKGGEKLFF.

This chain uses TRBV5-5 with TRBJ2-5, with D perhaps TRBD1 (5 bases). CDR1 SGHKS and CDR2 YYEKEE come from the germline V gene (reference sequence). Trimming removed 2 bases from V and 5 bases from J, with 7 bases in between. The CDR3 loop spans 12 amino acids. CDR3 nucleotides: TGTGCCAGCAGCTTAGCAGGGGAGACCCAGTACTTC. Its translation is CASSLAGETQYF.

A single count supports this clone. The chain links TRBV7-9 to TRBJ2-5, with 11 bases that match TRBD2. The V gene's germline CDR1 is SEHNR and CDR2 FQNEAQ (reference sequence). The CDR3 contains 17 residues. J lost 4 bases, V lost 4 bases, and 11 bases had no gene match. The CDR3 is CASSSLVAGGLGETQYF. The CDR3 DNA sequence: TGTGCCAGCAGCTCTCTCGTAGCGGGGGGGCTTGGAGAGACCCAGTACTTC.

The chain carries TRBV7-7 and TRBJ2-5; the match to TRBD1 covers 8 bases. From germline, CDR1 is SSHAT and CDR2 FNYEAQ (reference sequence). After removal of 4 bases from V and 5 bases from J, the junction contained 3 bases not matched to a gene. This CDR3 contains 13 residues. This CDR3 reads CASSSDRDETQYF. In DNA, the CDR3 is TGTGCCAGCAGCTCGGACAGGGACGAGACCCAGTACTTC.

The sample holds one count of this clone. The J gene is TRBJ1-5, the V gene TRBV7-2; D uncertain. V lost 0 bases and J lost 6, with 3 bases in between. This CDR3 has 12 amino acids. Germline lookup yields CDR1 SGHTA and CDR2 FQGNSA. The chain's CDR3 is CASSLAGQPQHF. DNA for the CDR3: TGTGCCAGCAGCTTAGCGGGTCAGCCCCAGCATTTT. Variable domain in full (rest from reference TRBV7-2 and TRBJ1-5): GAGVSQSPSNKVTEKGKDVELRCDPISGHTALYWYRQSLGQGLEFLIYFQGNSAPDKSGLPSDRFSAERTGGSVSTLTIQRTQQEDSAVYLCASSLAGQPQHFGDGTRLSIL.

The V call is TRBV4-3, the J call TRBJ1-5; 9 nucleotides line up with TRBD1. The V gene's germline CDR1 is LGHNA and CDR2 YSLEER. Trimming cost V 1 base and J 3 bases; bases outside gene matches: 7. The CDR3 covers 17 residues. DNA for the CDR3: TGCGCCAGCAGCCAAGGTGCCGGGACAGGGAACAATCAGCCCCAGCATTTT. It specifies CASSQGAGTGNNQPQHF.